Below are 10 T cell receptor beta chains sequenced from a single sample in a study of OX40 agonist ivuxolimab in advanced cancers. Some clones are missing from TCRdb's copy, which holds only in-frame ones; the method was immunoSEQ multiplex PCR. The profile shows some 49,000 clones, over 75% of them singletons. The material sequenced was CD4+ or CD8+ T cells sorted from blood, taken in a trial of the OX40 agonist ivuxolimab. The receptors stem from an adult with an advanced solid tumor such as melanoma, head and neck, liver or kidney cancer.

The CDR3 bases are TGTGCCAGCAGCCAATCCAGGCTAGCGGGCGCAGATACGCAGTATTTT. Translated, it gives CASSQSRLAGADTQYF. The chain joins TRBV16 to TRBJ2-3, with TRBD2 matching 8 bases. Germline CDR1 is KGHSY and CDR2 is FQNENV. J lost 4 bases, V lost 0 bases, and 6 bases had no gene match. This CDR3 spans 16 amino acids.

This clone showed up just a few times. The chain recombines TRBV7-2 with TRBJ1-1; 7 nucleotides agree with TRBD1. Trimming took 5 bases from V and 4 from J; bases not matched to a gene: 10. The CDR3 covers 15 residues. Germline loops: CDR1 SGHTA, CDR2 FQGNSA. CDR3 nucleotides: TGTGCCAGCAGCACACGACAGGGTGGGGTCACTGAAGCTTTCTTT. It translates to CASSTRQGGVTEAFF.

J is TRBJ2-3 and V is TRBV7-9; TRBD2 matches 13 bases. Germline assignment: CDR1 SEHNR and CDR2 FQNEAQ (reference sequence). The CDR3 loop spans 18 amino acids. Trimming removed 4 bases from V and 0 bases from J; junction bases left unmatched: 7. The CDR3 DNA is TGTGCCAGCAGCTCTGCCGGGACTAGCGGGACTAGCACAGATACGCAGTATTTT. As protein: CASSSAGTSGTSTDTQYF.

The chain employs TRBV25-1 and TRBJ1-4; unclear D gene. This CDR3 spans 16 amino acids. CDR1 and CDR2 from the germline V gene are MGHDK and SYGVNS. The V end was cut by 1 base, the J end by 7 bases, with 16 bases between. Written as DNA, the CDR3 is TGTGCCAGCAGTGAATTGGGAACCAGGTCGGGTGAAAAACTGTTTTTT. It encodes CASSELGTRSGEKLFF. Based on the CDR3 plus reference TRBV25-1 and TRBJ1-4, the full variable domain is EADIYQTPRYLVIGTGKKITLECSQTMGHDKMYWYQQDPGMELHLIHYSYGVNSTEKGDLSSESTVSRIRTEHFPLTLESARPSHTSQYLCASSELGTRSGEKLFFGSGTQLSVL.

The genes are TRBV10-3 and TRBJ2-2, with 8 bases identical to TRBD1. The J segment lost 0 bases and the V segment lost 0 bases, leaving 3 bases of the junction unmatched. CDR3 length: 17 amino acids. Per the germline V gene, CDR1 is ENHRY and CDR2 is SYGVKD. This chain's CDR3 is CAISESVDRANTGELFF. For the CDR3, the DNA is TGTGCCATCAGTGAGTCGGTGGACAGGGCGAACACCGGGGAGCTGTTTTTT.

The chain joins TRBV4-3 to TRBJ2-3, with D unresolved. The germline V gene encodes CDR1 LGHNA and CDR2 YSLEER. Trimming shortened V by 0 bases and J by 2 bases, and 6 bases separated the two germline ends. The CDR3 covers 14 residues. For the CDR3, the DNA is TGCGCCAGCAGCCAAGATCTCCTCACAGATACGCAGTATTTT. Its protein is CASSQDLLTDTQYF.

This clone was detected only once. The chain joins TRBV4-3 to TRBJ2-1; D gene unclear. The CDR3 sequence is 14 residues long. V gave up 3 bases and J gave up 7 bases, with 13 bases separating them. In germline, CDR1 is LGHNA, CDR2 YSLEER. The CDR3 DNA sequence: TGCGCCAGCAGCCAGTCTAGGGCACATAATGAGCAGTTCTTC. It yields the protein CASSQSRAHNEQFF.

The genes are TRBV6-1 and TRBJ2-5; 7 bases line up with TRBD1. The DNA end is more similar to TRBJ2-7, so the J call may be wrong. CDR3 length equals 15 residues. CDR1 and CDR2 (germline): MNHNS, SASEGT. CDR3 coding DNA: TGTGCCAGCACCTTTGGAGGCAGGGGGTCCTACGAGCAGTACTTC. Amino acids: CASTFGGRGSYEQYF.

The chain couples TRBV6-5 to TRBJ1-2; 10 nucleotides align to TRBD1. The CDR3 is 16 amino acids. J gave up 1 base and V 1 base, and 3 bases lay outside the gene matches. Germline loops: CDR1 MNHEY, CDR2 SVGAGI. DNA of the CDR3: TGTGCCAGCAGTTACTTCCGGACAGGGGGTAACTATGGCTACACCTTC. Residues: CASSYFRTGGNYGYTF.

V usage is TRBV11-2 and J usage is TRBJ1-3; 7 bases map to TRBD1. Trimming cost V 7 bases and J 7 bases; bases outside gene matches: 16. Germline V gene data show CDR1 as SGHAT and CDR2 as FQNNGV. CDR3 length: 16 amino acids. In nucleotides, the CDR3 is TGTGCCAGCAAACTGCGTGACTGGACAGGCGAGAACACCATATATTTT. Translating it yields CASKLRDWTGENTIYF.